This T cell receptor beta chain was captured in a study of CD8 T cells in ankylosing spondylitis. Study results and caveats: Disease-linked clones bore a CD8+ phenotype, appearing relatively rarely in peripheral blood. The study looked at matched synovial fluid samples from ankylosing spondylitis patients. Disease-linked clones were reported to be significantly enriched there. For ankylosing spondylitis blood, a TCR beta motif of under ten highly homologous variants appeared characteristic.

Libraries for TCR beta were made by quantitative 5'-RACE with molecular barcodes. TCRdb re-called the 5' RACE reads with MiXCR, one entry per CDR3 protein. This table holds approximately 300,000 distinct CDR3 sequences, roughly 8% found once. The sample holds many counts of this clonotype. Its antigen is undetermined. The germline V and J ends were trimmed by 5 bases and 4 bases, with 12 bases remaining between them. Germline CDR1 SGHRS, CDR2 YFSETQ. The CDR3 totals 13 residues. Sequences were obtained from blood, either unsorted or a sorted T cell fraction (not recorded which). The sequence came from a male donor with ankylosing spondylitis. This chain uses TRBV5-1 with TRBJ2-5; D is unclear. This CDR3 is CASSVALGETQYF. CDR3 DNA: TGCGCCAGCAGTGTGGCTCTCGGAGAGACCCAGTACTTC. Looking up the rest from reference TRBV5-1 and TRBJ2-5 gives the full variable domain: KAGVTQTPRYLIKTRGQQVTLSCSPISGHRSVSWYQQTPGQGLQFLFEYFSETQRNKGNFPGRFSGRQFSNSRSEMNVSTLELGDSALYLCASSVALGETQYFGPGTRLLVL.